The 23 T cell receptor beta chains given below trace back to one sample, sequenced in a study of cytomegalovirus exposure and HLA in healthy donors. Vbeta (60) and Jbeta (13) primers were used in the PCR. Assay used: immunoSEQ multiplex PCR; TCRdb lists only in-frame clones, some missing. This sample's table has under 200,000 clones. The sequenced material came from PBMCs. Every receptor here comes from a man younger than 45 in good health and CMV-seronegative.

V and J are TRBV7-3 and TRBJ1-1, with TRBD1 matching 7 bases. This CDR3 spans 16 amino acids. Germline trimming cut 0 bases from V and 8 bases from J; bases unmatched to any gene: 12. Per germline, CDR1 SGHTA and CDR2 FQGTGA. CDR3 nucleotides: TGTGCCAGCAGCTTAACCGGGACAGCACTACGAAGGGAAGCTTTCTTT. Translation: CASSLTGTALRREAFF.

This sequence joins TRBV5-1 and TRBJ2-6; possible D gene TRBD2, 5 bases. Germline CDR1 reads SGHRS; CDR2 reads YFSETQ. With 0 bases removed from V and 2 bases from J, the gap between germline ends came to 21 bases. The CDR3 sequence is 20 residues long. Here the CDR3 DNA reads TGCGCCAGCAGCTTGGGCGTTACGAGCGGTTTTCTCACTGGGGCCAACGTCCTGACTTTC. Its protein is CASSLGVTSGFLTGANVLTF.

The genes are TRBV2 and TRBJ1-6; maybe TRBD1 (5 bases). CDR1 SNHLY and CDR2 FYNNEI come from the germline V gene. The CDR3 has 15 amino acids. V was shortened by 6 bases and J by 7 bases, with 16 bases between the two germline ends. The DNA for the CDR3 is TGTGCCAGCAGGGTTCCCGGGACTTCCAATTCACCCCTCCACTTT. Translated, it gives CASRVPGTSNSPLHF. Full variable domain (remainder filled in from reference TRBV2 and TRBJ1-6): EPEVTQTPSHQVTQMGQEVILRCVPISNHLYFYWYRQILGQKVEFLVSFYNNEISEKSEIFDDQFSVERPDGSNFTLKIRSTKLEDSAMYFCASRVPGTSNSPLHFGNGTRLTVT.

The chain employs TRBV7-9 and TRBJ2-5; D might be TRBD2 (7 bases). Germline V gene data show CDR1 as SEHNR and CDR2 as FQNEAQ (reference sequence). The ends were cut back, 5 bases at V and 4 bases at J, with 11 bases in the middle. This CDR3 spans 13 amino acids. The chain's CDR3 is CASSRGGVETQYF. CDR3 coding DNA: TGTGCCAGCAGCAGGGGGGGGGTAGAGACCCAGTACTTC.

The chain is built from TRBV6-5 and TRBJ2-7; no firm D call. The V gene's germline CDR1 is MNHEY and CDR2 SVGAGI. The CDR3 is 15 residues long. The V end was cut by 0 bases, the J end by 4 bases, with 13 bases between. CDR3 bases: TGTGCCAGCAGTTACTCGCACACATCCAGGTACGAGCAGTACTTC. Translating gives CASSYSHTSRYEQYF.

The chain couples TRBV14 to TRBJ2-6; a possible D gene is TRBD1 (5 bases). Germline V lookup: CDR1 SGHDN, CDR2 FVKESK. The CDR3 covers 15 residues. V lost 3 bases, J lost 0 bases, and 6 bases lay in between. CDR3 sequence reads: CASSHRVSGANVLTF. Here the CDR3 DNA reads TGTGCCAGCAGCCACAGGGTCTCTGGGGCCAACGTCCTGACTTTC.

The CDR3 DNA sequence: TGTGCCAGCAGTTCGCCAGGGGAAAACATTCAGTACTTC. It is translated as CASSSPGENIQYF. V and J are TRBV28 and TRBJ2-4; a possible D gene is TRBD1 (6 bases). The CDR3 totals 13 residues. Deletions cut 4 bases from V and 5 bases from J, with 9 bases between. Germline CDR1 is MDHEN and CDR2 is SYDVKM.

The V gene is TRBV5-1, the J gene TRBJ1-4; 8 bases align to TRBD1. The CDR3 runs to 15 residues. CDR1 SGHRS and CDR2 YFSETQ come from the germline V gene. J lost 4 bases, V lost 3 bases, and 5 bases had no gene match. This chain's CDR3 is CASSSETGVNEKLFF. As DNA, the CDR3 is TGCGCCAGCAGCTCAGAGACAGGGGTTAATGAAAAACTGTTTTTT.

This sequence joins TRBV21-1 and TRBJ2-7; TRBD1 was called by the table and not checked on the DNA. TRBV21-1 is listed as a pseudogene. This CDR3 comprises 12 residues. The CDR3 DNA follows: TGTGCCAGCTGCGACAGTTCCTACGAGCAGTACTTC. As protein: CASCDSSYEQYF.

The chain combines TRBV7-9 with TRBJ1-5; D gene ambiguous. CDR1 is SEHNR, CDR2 FQNEAQ, per germline (reference sequence). Trimming removed 1 base from V and 7 bases from J, with 11 bases in between. The CDR3 is 14 residues long. DNA of the CDR3: TGTGCCAGCAGCTTAGACTCCCCCTACCAGCCCCAGCATTTT. Translated: CASSLDSPYQPQHF.

The gene calls are TRBV10-2 and TRBJ2-5; a possible D gene is TRBD1 (6 bases). This CDR3 is built from 15 residues. Trimming took 3 bases from V and 1 from J, leaving 12 bases between them. Germline lookup yields CDR1 WSHSY and CDR2 SAAADI. The CDR3 loop reads CASSELWGLQETQYF. The CDR3 DNA sequence: TGCGCCAGCAGTGAATTGTGGGGGCTCCAAGAGACCCAGTACTTC.

DNA for the CDR3: TGTGCCAGCAGTAGACAGGGGATGGCAGATACGCAGTATTTT. Translating it yields CASSRQGMADTQYF. The chain couples TRBV2 to TRBJ2-3; TRBD1 aligns across 8 bases. There are 14 residues in the CDR3. V was clipped by 5 bases and J by 4 bases; unmatched bases: 5. CDR1 and CDR2 (germline): SNHLY, FYNNEI.

The CDR3, as DNA: TGTGCCAGCAGCTTGCGGAGACAGGTCTACTACGAGCAGTACTTC. This codes for CASSLRRQVYYEQYF. The V and J genes are TRBV5-6 and TRBJ2-7; weak D call: TRBD1 (6 bases). Germline assignment: CDR1 SGHDT and CDR2 YYEEEE. The CDR3 extends over 15 amino acids. V was trimmed by 1 base and J by 3 bases, leaving 14 bases between them.

The V gene is TRBV5-6, the J gene TRBJ2-7, with TRBD2 identical over 7 bases. Germline CDR1 reads SGHDT; CDR2 reads YYEEEE. The CDR3 loop spans 15 amino acids. V lost 4 bases, J lost 2 bases, and 9 bases stayed unmatched. CDR3 in amino acids: CASSAGGDPPYEQYF. The CDR3 bases are TGTGCCAGCAGCGCTGGGGGGGACCCACCCTACGAGCAGTACTTC.

The chain links TRBV10-3 to TRBJ1-1; D is perhaps TRBD1 (6 bases). The CDR3 loop spans 13 amino acids. In germline, CDR1 is ENHRY, CDR2 SYGVKD. V was clipped by 6 bases and J by 4 bases, with 12 bases between them. The CDR3 nucleotides read TGTGCCATCAGAGGGGGACCTGGCACTGAAGCTTTCTTT. It codes for CAIRGGPGTEAFF.

This rearrangement joins TRBV4-3 to TRBJ2-3, with no clear D. Germline-derived CDR1 and CDR2 are LGHNA and YSLEER. The CDR3 consists of 14 residues. V was cut by 0 bases and J by 1 base, with 5 bases left in between. The CDR3 nucleotides read TGCGCCAGCAGCCAAGATAGTGGCACAGATACGCAGTATTTT. Translating it yields CASSQDSGTDTQYF.

The chain combines TRBV19 with TRBJ2-1; 13 bases are shared with TRBD2. Germline lookup yields CDR1 LNHDA and CDR2 SQIVND (reference sequence). This CDR3 comprises 16 residues. V was pared by 5 bases and J by 9 bases, with 10 bases of the junction left unmatched. This chain's CDR3 is CASSPSLAGGIGEQFF. As DNA, the CDR3 is TGTGCCAGTAGTCCCTCACTAGCGGGAGGGATCGGTGAGCAGTTCTTC.

Remarks on this clone: The sample carries other DNA sequences with the same CDR3. V gene TRBV11-2 combines with J gene TRBJ2-5; 10 bases are shared with TRBD2. The CDR3 is 12 amino acids. Germline trimming cut 9 bases from V and 4 bases from J; bases unmatched to any gene: 2. Germline V CDR1 and CDR2: SGHAT, FQNNGV. As DNA, the CDR3 is TGTGCCAGTAGCGGGGGGAGAGAGACCCAGTACTTC. Translated: CASSGGRETQYF. The complete variable domain, with remaining parts taken from reference TRBV11-2 and TRBJ2-5, reads EAGVAQSPRYKIIEKRQSVAFWCNPISGHATLYWYQQILGQGPKLLIQFQNNGVVDDSQLPKDRFSAERLKGVDSTLKIQPAKLEDSAVYLCASSGGRETQYFGPGTRLLVL.

The chain employs TRBV28 and TRBJ2-3, with unresolved D. The germline V gene encodes CDR1 MDHEN and CDR2 SYDVKM. This CDR3 region has 13 residues. Between the trimmed V and J ends, which lost 5 bases and 0 bases, there was a span of 6 bases. CDR3 sequence: CASSPQSTDTQYF. DNA of the CDR3: TGTGCCAGCAGTCCACAGAGCACAGATACGCAGTATTTT.

The V gene is TRBV18, the J gene TRBJ1-5; weak D call: TRBD1 (5 bases). With 5 bases removed from V and 0 bases from J, the gap between germline ends came to 8 bases. CDR1 and CDR2 (germline): KGHSH, LQKENI. The CDR3 loop spans 14 amino acids. The CDR3 bases are TGTGCCAGCTCAAAGGACATTAGCAATCAGCCCCAGCATTTT. As protein: CASSKDISNQPQHF.

This chain links TRBV28 with TRBJ2-6; 8 nucleotides match TRBD1. The junction had 3 bases not matched to a gene; V was cut back by 9 bases and J by 5 bases. The CDR3 totals 13 residues. Germline-derived CDR1 and CDR2 are MDHEN and SYDVKM. This chain's CDR3 is CASRTGWANVLTF. The CDR3 coding sequence is TGTGCCAGTAGGACAGGGTGGGCCAACGTCCTGACTTTC.

This rearrangement joins TRBV9 to TRBJ2-2, with 8 bases matching TRBD2. This CDR3 region has 15 residues. J gave up 5 bases and V 0 bases, and 3 bases lay outside the gene matches. Germline CDR1 SGDLS, CDR2 YYNGEE. The CDR3 nucleotides are TGTGCCAGCAGCGTAGTTTCTAGCGGGACCGGGGAGCTGTTTTTT. Translation gives CASSVVSSGTGELFF.

J is TRBJ2-3 and V is TRBV10-3; D call uncertain. The V gene's germline CDR1 is ENHRY and CDR2 SYGVKD. This CDR3 comprises 14 residues. V was shortened by 6 bases and J by 0 bases, with 10 bases between the two germline ends. CDR3 in amino acids: CAISIQASTDTQYF. Here the CDR3 DNA reads TGTGCCATCAGCATTCAGGCTAGCACAGATACGCAGTATTTT.